A selection of T cell receptor beta chains follows, all from one sample in a study of blood T cells in healthy people across ages. Via MiXCR, TCRdb re-called the 5' RACE reads, giving one row per CDR3 protein. The data contain about 1.5 million distinct CDR3 sequences, approximately 39% of them singletons. The sequenced sample consisted of blood. These TCRs come from a woman aged 18-29 years in good health. CDR3s include the opening cysteine and the closing phenylalanine or tryptophan. A D gene is named only where the DNA matches it firmly. The size field is filled for only some rows; it gives once, few, many or a size class.

D gene	V gene	J gene	clone size	CDR3 DNA	CDR3 protein
NA	TRBV29-1	TRBJ1-5	few	TGCAGCGTTGTCGAGGATAGCAATCAGCCCCAGCATTTT	CSVVEDSNQPQHF
NA	TRBV6-2/TRBV6-3	TRBJ1-1	NA	TGTGCCAGCAGTTACGGAATCCGGGATTCCGTGAACACTGAAGCTTTCTTT	CASSYGIRDSVNTEAFF
TRBD1	TRBV5-1	TRBJ2-7	NA	TGCGCCAGCAGCTTGGAGGGGCGTGGGACAGGGGGCTTTAATGAGCAGTACTTC	CASSLEGRGTGGFNEQYF
NA	TRBV5-1	TRBJ2-3	NA	TGCGCCAGCAGCGACCAGGCCGGGTATACAGATACGCAGTATTTT	CASSDQAGYTDTQYF
TRBD2	TRBV3-1	TRBJ2-7	few	TGTGCCAGCAGCAAACGGGATGTAGTCCTAGCGGGTTCAACCTACGAGCAGTACTTC	CASSKRDVVLAGSTYEQYF
NA	TRBV6-1	TRBJ2-3	few	TGTGCCAGCAGTCCCAGAGGGCAAACAACTACGCAGTATTTT	CASSPRGQTTTQYF
NA	TRBV28	TRBJ2-5	NA	TGTGCCAGCAGTCTGTTACGGGGCGTCTACAATGAGCAGTACTTC	CASSLLRGVYNEQYF
NA	TRBV27	TRBJ2-7	few	TGTGCCAGCAGTCCTAACCGCTACGAGCAGTACTTC	CASSPNRYEQYF
NA	TRBV5-1	TRBJ2-5	NA	TGCGCCAGCAGCTTGGGGCAGACTATGGGGGAGACCCAGTACTTC	CASSLGQTMGETQYF
NA	TRBV7-2	TRBJ2-7	NA	TGTGCCAGCAGCTCCTCCGACAGGAGGGTGAATATGGATGAGCAGTACTTC	CASSSSDRRVNMDEQYF
NA	TRBV5-1	TRBJ2-2	once	TGCGCCAGCAGCTTGTGGCACCCGAACACCGGGGAGCTGTTTTTT	CASSLWHPNTGELFF
NA	TRBV5-1	TRBJ2-7	NA	TGCGCCAGCAGCGGGGCAGGGTTCAACGAGCAGTACTTC	CASSGAGFNEQYF